This TCR beta chain appears in the sequencing data of a study of blood T cell repertoires in COVID-19. Study overall: Acute-phase and convalescent COVID-19 samples originated in the United States, Italy and Spain. T cells, B-cell-depleted T cells, or PBMCs supplied cDNA or gDNA.

Per the original methods: Estimated nucleated cell counts came from reference gene primer amplification. Produced via immunoSEQ multiplex PCR; TCRdb's table is partial and in-frame only. D and trimming were read from the DNA, whereas the V and J calls and clone size are those reported in that table. This sample has some 160,000 clones, with about 90% found just once. Germline loops: CDR1 LGHNA, CDR2 YSLEER. The J segment lost 7 bases and the V segment lost 4 bases, leaving 5 bases of the junction unmatched. The CDR3 loop spans 15 amino acids. The sequencing input was peripheral blood. The genes are TRBV4-3 and TRBJ2-1, with 12 bases identical to TRBD2. The TCR originated in a man aged 55-75 years with acute or convalescent COVID-19. The chain's CDR3 is CASSLGLAGWNEQFF. In DNA form, the CDR3 reads TGCGCCAGCAGCCTCGGACTAGCGGGGTGGAATGAGCAGTTCTTC.